Below, one TCR beta chain is given with its context. PCR employed 60 Vbeta and 13 Jbeta primers. Data came from immunoSEQ multiplex PCR; TCRdb stores just in-frame clones and leaves some out. The data show 93,000 or so clones, around 66% seen once. The data were obtained in a study of cytomegalovirus exposure and HLA in healthy donors. From germline, CDR1 is SNHLY and CDR2 FYNNEI. This CDR3 region has 15 residues. V dropped 5 bases and J dropped 11 bases, with 25 bases sitting between them. The sample comprised PBMCs. The clonotype originates from a woman aged 45 to 65 in good health and CMV-seronegative. The rearrangement links TRBV2 to TRBJ2-7, with D perhaps matching TRBD2 (5 bases). The CDR3 is CASSPTTSRSREEYF. The CDR3 nucleotides are TGTGCCAGCAGTCCTACCACTAGTCGTAGCCGTGAGGAGTACTTC. Supplemented by reference TRBV2 and TRBJ2-7, the full variable domain reads EPEVTQTPSHQVTQMGQEVILRCVPISNHLYFYWYRQILGQKVEFLVSFYNNEISEKSEIFDDQFSVERPDGSNFTLKIRSTKLEDSAMYFCASSPTTSRSREEYFGPGTRLTVT.